Below, 28 T cell receptor beta chains from the same sample are listed, as sequenced in a study of cytomegalovirus exposure and HLA in healthy donors. The PCR ran on 60 Vbeta and 13 Jbeta primers. Measured with immunoSEQ multiplex PCR; TCRdb has only the in-frame clones, and not every one. The sample lists 100,000 to 150,000 clones; 8% to 11% were seen once. The sample comprised PBMCs. These receptors were taken from a woman aged 18-29 years in good health and CMV-seropositive.

This clone was recorded a few times. The gene calls are TRBV27 and TRBJ1-2, with TRBD1 matching 7 bases. This CDR3 spans 15 amino acids. V shed 5 bases, J shed 6 bases, and the junction held 12 bases outside the gene matches. The germline CDR1 and CDR2 sequences are MNHEY and SMNVEV (reference sequence). CDR3 protein: CASSPLTGLGDGYTF. In DNA form, the CDR3 reads TGTGCCAGCAGTCCGTTGACAGGGTTAGGCGATGGCTACACCTTC.

The chain employs TRBV6-6 and TRBJ1-5; weak D call: TRBD1 (5 bases). V gave up 0 bases and J gave up 3 bases, with 12 bases separating them. The CDR3 sequence is 16 residues long. CDR1 is MNHNY, CDR2 SVGAGI, per germline (reference sequence). The CDR3 is CASSYSRASFNQPQHF. CDR3 DNA sequence: TGTGCCAGCAGTTACTCCAGGGCCTCCTTCAATCAGCCCCAGCATTTT.

In this sample, this clone turned up a few times. The V call is TRBV27, the J call TRBJ2-7; 7 bases match TRBD2. Trimming removed 1 base from V and 0 bases from J; junction bases left unmatched: 12. Germline V gene data show CDR1 as MNHEY and CDR2 as SMNVEV (reference sequence). This CDR3 has 18 residues. The CDR3 nucleotides are TGTGCCAGCAGTTTATATCGGGGGTGGCGGGGGAGCTCCTACGAGCAGTACTTC. Amino acids: CASSLYRGWRGSSYEQYF.

The rearrangement uses TRBV5-4 and TRBJ1-2, with 9 positions matching TRBD1. V dropped 4 bases and J dropped 2; count of bases not matched to a gene: 12. Germline V lookup: CDR1 SGHNT, CDR2 YYREEE (reference sequence). The CDR3 covers 17 residues. CDR3 DNA sequence: TGTGCCAGCAGCCTCGGACAGGGGAGGGCTGGGAACTATGGCTACACCTTC. The encoded protein is CASSLGQGRAGNYGYTF.

The chain has TRBV7-2 and TRBJ1-5; TRBD1 is a possible D gene (5 bases). V lost 0 bases, J lost 3 bases, and 9 bases lay in between. Germline CDR1 SGHTA, CDR2 FQGNSA. The CDR3 covers 15 residues. CDR3 sequence reads: CASSLAAGLNQPQHF. CDR3 bases: TGTGCCAGCAGCTTAGCCGCGGGGCTCAATCAGCCCCAGCATTTT.

As DNA, the CDR3 is TGTGCCAGCAGCTTGACAGGGGAGCAGTACTTC. As protein: CASSLTGEQYF. The rearrangement links TRBV5-6 to TRBJ2-7; D may be TRBD1 (6 bases). CDR3 length: 11 amino acids. Trimming removed 1 base at V and 7 bases at J, with 6 bases between. Germline V gene lookup returns CDR1 SGHDT and CDR2 YYEEEE.

This clone turned up a few times. The chain links TRBV4-1 to TRBJ1-1; no firm D call. V lost 4 bases and J 2 bases, leaving 11 bases between the germline ends. The CDR3 loop spans 14 amino acids. Germline V gives CDR1 MGHRA, CDR2 YSYEKL. The CDR3 here is CASSPSRGNTEAFF. For the CDR3, the DNA is TGCGCCAGCAGCCCATCCCGAGGAAACACTGAAGCTTTCTTT.

J is TRBJ1-1 and V is TRBV6-5, with D unclear. The V and J ends lost 6 bases and 2 bases respectively, with 10 bases between them. The CDR3 sequence is 13 residues long. Germline CDR1 reads MNHEY; CDR2 reads SVGAGI. CDR3 sequence (DNA): TGTGCCAGCAGCCCAAGGAGTAACACTGAAGCTTTCTTT. It translates to CASSPRSNTEAFF.

This clone has more than one count but fewer than ten. This sequence joins TRBV27 and TRBJ1-1; the D gene is possibly TRBD1 (5 bases). The CDR3 has 14 amino acids. The V end was cut by 3 bases, the J end by 5 bases, with 13 bases between. Germline assignment: CDR1 MNHEY and CDR2 SMNVEV (reference sequence). CDR3 DNA sequence: TGTGCCAGCAGTTTTGAAGGGGCATTGACTGAAGCTTTCTTT. Its translation: CASSFEGALTEAFF.

The V and J genes are TRBV27 and TRBJ2-7; the D is unclear. Germline CDR1 and CDR2: MNHEY and SMNVEV (reference sequence). Trimming shortened V by 5 bases and J by 6 bases, and 14 bases separated the two germline ends. CDR3 length equals 13 residues. CDR3 sequence reads: CASSTHLGGEQYF. DNA for the CDR3: TGTGCCAGCAGTACCCACCTCGGCGGCGAGCAGTACTTC.

This rearrangement joins TRBV28 to TRBJ2-7; 10 positions match TRBD1. The CDR3 has 15 amino acids. Germline assignment: CDR1 MDHEN and CDR2 SYDVKM. The V and J ends lost 7 bases and 0 bases, in that order; junction bases with no gene match: 6. The DNA for the CDR3 is TGTGCCAGCACCCCGGGGGACAGGGGCTCCTACGAGCAGTACTTC. This translates into CASTPGDRGSYEQYF.

J is TRBJ2-7 and V is TRBV9; the match to TRBD1 covers 11 bases. The CDR3 is made up of 17 amino acids. CDR1 SGDLS and CDR2 YYNGEE come from the germline V gene. The ends lost 4 bases at V and 4 bases at J; junction bases unmatched: 13. CDR3 loop: CASSPLPGQGGAYEQYF. CDR3 sequence (DNA): TGTGCCAGCAGCCCCCTTCCGGGACAGGGGGGAGCATACGAGCAGTACTTC.

This clone was picked up a small number of times. The J gene is TRBJ2-1, the V gene TRBV7-3; D may be TRBD2 (6 bases). From germline, CDR1 is SGHTA and CDR2 FQGTGA. The CDR3 contains 15 residues. V was shortened by 3 bases and J by 9 bases, with 18 bases between the two germline ends. The CDR3 loop is CASSFGPNLATEQFF. DNA for the CDR3: TGTGCCAGCAGCTTCGGACCGAATCTAGCGACTGAGCAGTTCTTC.

A few counts support this clone. The chain uses TRBV10-3 and TRBJ2-7; 8 bases fit TRBD2. Trimming took 10 bases from V and 3 from J; bases not matched to a gene: 11. The CDR3 has 14 amino acids. The germline gives CDR1 ENHRY, CDR2 SYGVKD. The CDR3 DNA reads as TGTGCCACCGCCCCCACGGGAGGGGACTACGAGCAGTACTTC. The encoded protein is CATAPTGGDYEQYF.

This clone was seen more than once but under ten times. This chain connects TRBV9 to TRBJ2-1, with 10 nucleotides matching TRBD2. Per the germline V gene, CDR1 is SGDLS and CDR2 is YYNGEE. V dropped 2 bases and J dropped 8; count of bases not matched to a gene: 7. The CDR3 is 15 residues long. The CDR3 reads CASSVSGRARDEQFF. CDR3 DNA sequence: TGTGCCAGCAGCGTGAGCGGGAGGGCTCGGGATGAGCAGTTCTTC.

This clone came up a few times. This chain connects TRBV6-1 to TRBJ2-7; 10 nucleotides line up with TRBD2. This CDR3 has 15 amino acids. Germline CDR1 reads MNHNS; CDR2 reads SASEGT. The V segment lost 4 bases and the J segment 0 bases; nucleotides outside the gene matches: 3. Here the CDR3 reads CASSALAGDSYEQYF. CDR3 DNA sequence: TGTGCCAGCAGTGCCCTAGCGGGGGACTCCTACGAGCAGTACTTC.

The genes are TRBV27 and TRBJ1-4; D call uncertain. The V end lost 8 bases, the J end lost 5 bases, and 15 bases lay between the germline ends. The CDR3 runs to 14 residues. The germline V gene has CDR1 MNHEY and CDR2 SMNVEV (reference sequence). The CDR3 nucleotides read TGTGCCAGCGCCGCGGTGAATGGCAATGAAAAACTGTTTTTT. It is translated as CASAAVNGNEKLFF.

This clone was observed a handful of times. The V gene is TRBV11-3, the J gene TRBJ2-7, with 10 bases matching TRBD2. V shed 2 bases and J 2 bases; nucleotides not matched to a gene: 12. Germline V lookup: CDR1 SGHNT, CDR2 YENEEA. This CDR3 is 18 amino acids long. CDR3 sequence: CASSLQGGETSGTYEQYF. The CDR3 DNA sequence: TGTGCCAGCAGCTTACAAGGGGGCGAAACTAGCGGGACCTACGAGCAGTACTTC.

The chain combines TRBV6-1 with TRBJ2-7; D remains ambiguous. Germline CDR1 reads MNHNS; CDR2 reads SASEGT. CDR3 length: 12 amino acids. V gave up 3 bases and J gave up 3 bases, with 6 bases separating them. Written as DNA, the CDR3 is TGTGCCAGCAGTGATCTCCGCTACGAGCAGTACTTC. Protein sequence: CASSDLRYEQYF.

V usage is TRBV28 and J usage is TRBJ1-2; 8 nucleotides line up with TRBD1. CDR1 MDHEN and CDR2 SYDVKM come from the germline V gene. Trimming took 5 bases from V and 6 from J; bases not matched to a gene: 11. The CDR3 is 15 amino acids. CDR3 sequence (DNA): TGTGCCAGCAGTGCCTCGGGGGCAGGGGGCCATGGCTACACCTTC. Its protein product is CASSASGAGGHGYTF.

This clone was detected a few times. The V and J genes are TRBV9 and TRBJ2-7, with a weak D call TRBD2 (7 bases). CDR1 SGDLS and CDR2 YYNGEE come from the germline V gene. The V and J ends lost 4 bases and 2 bases respectively, with 16 bases between them. The CDR3 spans 15 residues. The CDR3 spells CASSSGGSLAYEQYF. The CDR3 DNA is TGTGCCAGCAGCTCGGGGGGCAGCCTAGCCTACGAGCAGTACTTC.

This rearrangement joins TRBV28 to TRBJ2-7; TRBD1 matches at 11 bases. There are 17 residues in the CDR3. Germline-derived CDR1 and CDR2 are MDHEN and SYDVKM. J lost 2 bases, V lost 4 bases, and 10 bases had no gene match. CDR3: CASSSWTGGAKAYEQYF. For the CDR3, the DNA is TGTGCCAGCAGTTCCTGGACAGGGGGCGCAAAAGCCTACGAGCAGTACTTC.

The DNA for the CDR3 is TGTGCCAGCAGCTATCTAGCGGGGGACTCCTACGAGCAGTACTTC. Amino acids: CASSYLAGDSYEQYF. The chain is built from TRBV7-9 and TRBJ2-7; 10 bases align to TRBD2. CDR3 length: 15 amino acids. In germline, CDR1 is SEHNR, CDR2 FQNEAQ (reference sequence). V gave up 4 bases and J gave up 0 bases; unmatched junction bases: 3.

The rearrangement uses TRBV28 and TRBJ2-2; 9 bases align to TRBD1. Germline V gives CDR1 MDHEN, CDR2 SYDVKM. V trimming: 6 bases; J trimming: 8 bases; junction bases outside the gene matches: 7. This CDR3 contains 14 residues. CDR3 protein: CASRINRGLGELFF. In nucleotides, the CDR3 is TGTGCCAGCAGAATAAACAGGGGGCTGGGGGAGCTGTTTTTT.

The chain joins TRBV18 to TRBJ2-7, with D perhaps matching TRBD2 (5 bases). The CDR3 is 13 residues long. CDR1 is KGHSH, CDR2 LQKENI, per germline. The V gene lost 0 bases and the J gene lost 5 bases, with 8 bases spanning the gap. The CDR3 spells CASSPPHGDEQYF. CDR3 coding DNA: TGTGCCAGCTCACCACCGCACGGGGACGAGCAGTACTTC. Drawing the rest from reference TRBV18 and TRBJ2-7, the complete variable domain is NAGVMQNPRHLVRRRGQEARLRCSPMKGHSHVYWYRQLPEEGLKFMVYLQKENIIDESGMPKERFSAEFPKEGPSILRIQQVVRGDSAAYFCASSPPHGDEQYFGPGTRLTVT.

The chain joins TRBV19 to TRBJ2-2, with D hard to call. The V and J ends lost 2 bases and 7 bases respectively, with 5 bases between them. Germline values: CDR1 LNHDA, CDR2 SQIVND (reference sequence). The CDR3 is 12 amino acids. CDR3 sequence (DNA): TGTGCCAGTAGTATATTACTCGGGGAGCTGTTTTTT. Its protein is CASSILLGELFF.

This chain joins TRBV7-9 and TRBJ2-2, with D possibly matching TRBD2 (5 bases). CDR3 length: 15 amino acids. V was shortened by 4 bases and J by 0 bases, with 9 bases between the two germline ends. CDR1 SEHNR and CDR2 FQNEAQ come from the germline V gene (reference sequence). CDR3 sequence (DNA): TGTGCCAGCAGCTCCTTGGACTCGAACACCGGGGAGCTGTTTTTT. Its translation is CASSSLDSNTGELFF.

This clone was seen only a few times. This chain links TRBV7-3 with TRBJ2-3; 9 nucleotides align to TRBD2. With V trimmed by 3 bases and J by 2 bases, 6 bases remained unmatched. Germline CDR1 and CDR2: SGHTA and FQGTGA. The CDR3 consists of 16 residues. CDR3 bases: TGTGCCAGCAGCTTCGCAGCGGGAGGCACCACAGATACGCAGTATTTT. Protein: CASSFAAGGTTDTQYF.